Following are 26 T cell receptor beta chains from one sample sequenced in a study of beta chain features in type 1 diabetes. Expressed TCRB transcripts got sequenced, as all isolated RNA was reverse transcribed. The data were produced by immunoSEQ multiplex PCR, yet TCRdb's version contains in-frame clones alone and is incomplete. The data contain about 330,000 clones, roughly 9.6% of them singletons. The sample comprised naive CD4+ T cells from blood. The receptors were sampled from a woman in her twenties or thirties in good health.

This clone occurred a few times. This chain uses TRBV28 with TRBJ2-7; TRBD2 might be the D (5 bases). The germline V gene has CDR1 MDHEN and CDR2 SYDVKM. V was pared by 8 bases and J by 0 bases, with 17 bases between. This CDR3 is 15 amino acids long. Written as DNA, the CDR3 is TGTGCCAGCCCCCCGGTGGACTCGCTCTCCTACGAGCAGTACTTC. It specifies CASPPVDSLSYEQYF. The full variable domain, in which reference TRBV28 and TRBJ2-7 provide the parts outside the CDR3, is DVKVTQSSRYLVKRTGEKVFLECVQDMDHENMFWYRQDPGLGLRLIYFSYDVKMKEKGDIPEGYSVSREKKERFSLILESASTNQTSMYLCASPPVDSLSYEQYFGPGTRLTVT.

The V and J genes are TRBV29-1 and TRBJ2-1; 7 bases align to TRBD2. The CDR3 has 12 residues. With V trimmed by 3 bases and J by 15 bases, 11 bases remained unmatched. The germline CDR1 and CDR2 sequences are SQVTM and ANQGSEA. CDR3 amino acids: CSVDLADFNGFF. The CDR3 DNA reads TGCAGCGTTGACCTAGCGGACTTTAACGGGTTCTTC.

The chain uses TRBV7-2 and TRBJ2-4, with TRBD2 matching 13 bases. CDR1 is SGHTA, CDR2 FQGNSA, per germline. V lost 6 bases, J lost 8 bases, and 7 bases stayed unmatched. This CDR3 is built from 15 residues. CDR3 DNA: TGTGCCAGCAGAGAACTAGCGGGAGGGCCGGACATTCAGTACTTC. Protein: CASRELAGGPDIQYF. The full variable domain, in which reference TRBV7-2 and TRBJ2-4 provide the parts outside the CDR3, is GAGVSQSPSNKVTEKGKDVELRCDPISGHTALYWYRQSLGQGLEFLIYFQGNSAPDKSGLPSDRFSAERTGGSVSTLTIQRTQQEDSAVYLCASRELAGGPDIQYFGAGTRLSVL.

The chain joins TRBV10-3 to TRBJ2-7; 9 positions agree with TRBD2. The length of the CDR3 is 14 residues. After removal of 1 base from V and 7 bases from J, the junction contained 5 bases not matched to a gene. Per germline, CDR1 ENHRY and CDR2 SYGVKD. The CDR3 region is CAISELAGVEEQYF. The CDR3 coding sequence is TGTGCCATCAGTGAGTTAGCGGGAGTGGAAGAGCAGTACTTC.

V gene TRBV10-3 combines with J gene TRBJ2-7; possible D gene TRBD1, 5 bases. Looked up from germline, CDR1 is ENHRY and CDR2 is SYGVKD. This CDR3 is 14 amino acids long. Trimming cost V 3 bases and J 2 bases, with 11 bases left between them. The CDR3 coding sequence is TGTGCCATCAGTGACGGGCAGGGTCCCTACGAGCAGTACTTC. Its translation: CAISDGQGPYEQYF.

A few counts support this clone. This sequence joins TRBV4-3 and TRBJ2-5, with 11 bases that match TRBD2. The DNA end favors TRBJ2-7, so the J call may be wrong. The CDR3 is 15 amino acids. From germline, CDR1 is LGHNA and CDR2 YSLEER. DNA of the CDR3: TGCGCCAGCAGCCAAGCACTAGCGGGAGTCCGCGAGCAGTACTTC. This gives the protein CASSQALAGVREQYF.

This clone was recorded a few times. This chain joins TRBV7-9 and TRBJ2-7; 10 nucleotides align to TRBD1. Per germline, CDR1 SEHNR and CDR2 FQNEAQ (reference sequence). Trimming removed 4 bases from V and 4 bases from J; junction bases left unmatched: 7. The CDR3 is 15 residues long. The CDR3 nucleotides read TGTGCCAGCAGCTCCCGGGACAGGGGCCTATACGAGCAGTACTTC. Protein sequence: CASSSRDRGLYEQYF.

This clone was counted a few times. The CDR3: CASSGGWRASNYGYTF. CDR3 nucleotide sequence: TGTGCCAGCAGTGGGGGTTGGAGGGCCTCTAACTATGGCTACACCTTC. The rearrangement uses TRBV9 and TRBJ1-2; maybe TRBD1 (5 bases). Germline loops: CDR1 SGDLS, CDR2 YYNGEE. The V gene lost 5 bases and the J gene lost 0 bases, with 17 bases spanning the gap. The length of the CDR3 is 16 residues.

Comment on this clone: Other nucleotide sequences from this sample produce the same CDR3. The gene calls are TRBV5-4 and TRBJ1-2; D is unresolved. The germline V gene has CDR1 SGHNT and CDR2 YYREEE (reference sequence). V was trimmed by 2 bases and J by 5 bases, leaving 7 bases between them. The CDR3 is 12 amino acids. This chain's CDR3 is CASSLADYGYTF. CDR3 DNA sequence: TGTGCCAGCAGCTTAGCCGATTATGGCTACACCTTC.

There are a few counts of this clone. The J gene is TRBJ2-1, the V gene TRBV7-2, with D possibly TRBD2 on 5 matching bases. The V and J ends lost 3 bases and 3 bases respectively, with 21 bases between them. The germline CDR1 and CDR2 sequences are SGHTA and FQGNSA. The CDR3 has 18 amino acids. CDR3 in DNA: TGTGCCAGCAGCTTTTCCGGAATTCGTGGACTCAACTACAATGAGCAGTTCTTC. Translated, it gives CASSFSGIRGLNYNEQFF.

In its sample, this clone was seen a few times. The rearrangement joins TRBV7-2 to TRBJ2-1; D may be TRBD2 (6 bases). Looked up from germline, CDR1 is SGHTA and CDR2 is FQGNSA. V lost 4 bases to trimming and J lost 6 bases, with 22 bases between them. The CDR3 extends over 17 amino acids. This chain's CDR3 is CASSSQNRRLGRNEQFF. CDR3 in DNA: TGTGCCAGCAGCTCCCAAAACCGCCGACTAGGGCGCAATGAGCAGTTCTTC.

The V gene is TRBV11-1, the J gene TRBJ2-1; 9 bases fit TRBD1. This CDR3 is 15 amino acids long. Per germline, CDR1 SGHAT and CDR2 FQDESV (reference sequence). Unmatched junction bases numbered 11, after V lost 5 bases and J lost 9 bases. CDR3 in amino acids: CASSRPVRQGGEQFF. The DNA of the CDR3 is TGTGCCAGCAGCCGACCCGTCAGACAGGGGGGTGAGCAGTTCTTC.

This clone was observed a few times. V usage is TRBV29-1 and J usage is TRBJ2-5; D might be TRBD1 (6 bases). The CDR3 is 15 residues long. Germline V gives CDR1 SQVTM, CDR2 ANQGSEA. V was cut by 0 bases and J by 1 base, with 12 bases left in between. CDR3 amino acids: CSVEELQGIQETQYF. The CDR3, as DNA: TGCAGCGTTGAAGAGCTCCAGGGGATCCAAGAGACCCAGTACTTC.

There are a few counts of this clone. This chain joins TRBV29-1 and TRBJ2-6; 7 positions agree with TRBD2. The CDR3 has 18 residues. Germline V gene data show CDR1 as SQVTM and CDR2 as ANQGSEA. V dropped 3 bases and J dropped 0; count of bases not matched to a gene: 11. The CDR3 region is CSVEVRAGPRSGANVLTF. Written as DNA, the CDR3 is TGCAGCGTTGAGGTAAGAGCGGGGCCCCGCTCTGGGGCCAACGTCCTGACTTTC. Full variable domain (rest looked up from reference TRBV29-1 and TRBJ2-6): SAVISQKPSRDICQRGTSLTIQCQVDSQVTMMFWYRQQPGQSLTLIATANQGSEATYESGFVIDKFPISRPNLTFSTLTVSNMSPEDSSIYLCSVEVRAGPRSGANVLTFGAGSRLTVL.

The V call is TRBV4-3, the J call TRBJ1-4, with D possibly matching TRBD1 (5 bases). V lost 1 base to trimming and J lost 0 bases, with 15 bases between them. The CDR3 runs to 18 residues. Germline CDR1 is LGHNA and CDR2 is YSLEER. The CDR3: CASSQVVSGEPTNEKLFF. Written as DNA, the CDR3 is TGCGCCAGCAGCCAAGTCGTATCGGGGGAGCCAACTAATGAAAAACTGTTTTTT.

The chain joins TRBV30 to TRBJ2-7; TRBD1 matches 12 bases. This CDR3 has 14 amino acids. Germline CDR1 is GTSNPN and CDR2 is SVGIG (reference sequence). V trimming: 3 bases; J trimming: 6 bases; junction bases outside the gene matches: 6. The CDR3 region is CAWRWGTGGLEQYF. As DNA, the CDR3 is TGTGCCTGGAGATGGGGGACAGGGGGCCTCGAGCAGTACTTC.

This clone came up a few times. The gene calls are TRBV14 and TRBJ2-1; the match to TRBD2 covers 10 bases. Trimming at V came to 1 base and at J to 11 bases, leaving 8 bases not matched to a gene. The CDR3 has 15 amino acids. Germline assignment: CDR1 SGHDN and CDR2 FVKESK. CDR3 bases: TGTGCCAGCAGCCAAGGACATATTAGCGGGAGGAAGCAGTTCTTC. This sequence encodes CASSQGHISGRKQFF.

As concerns this clone: One end of the junction varies from germline; a read error may be responsible. The genes are TRBV15 and TRBJ2-5, with TRBD2 matching over 14 bases. CDR1 is LNHNV and CDR2 is YYDKDF in the germline V gene (reference sequence). This CDR3 is built from 16 residues. CDR3 nucleotide sequence: TGTGCCACCAGCACCGGACTAGCGGGAGGTCAAGGGACCCAGTACTTC. Translation: CATSTGLAGGQGTQYF.

This clone was seen a handful of times. This chain uses TRBV27 with TRBJ2-1, with 7 bases identical to TRBD1. The trim removed 8 bases at V and 8 bases at J, leaving 9 bases unmatched. The CDR3 sequence is 13 residues long. The germline gives CDR1 MNHEY, CDR2 SMNVEV (reference sequence). CDR3 protein: CASRRQGSDEQFF. The CDR3 DNA reads TGTGCCAGCCGACGACAGGGTTCCGATGAGCAGTTCTTC.

In its sample, this clone was seen a few times. The J gene is TRBJ2-7, the V gene TRBV7-2, with D perhaps matching TRBD1 (5 bases). This CDR3 region has 15 residues. Looked up from germline, CDR1 is SGHTA and CDR2 is FQGNSA. Trimming took 2 bases from V and 5 from J, leaving 16 bases between them. CDR3 nucleotide sequence: TGTGCCAGCAGCTTACAGGGATCAGGGTTCCACGAGCAGTACTTC. Amino acids: CASSLQGSGFHEQYF.

This sequence joins TRBV18 and TRBJ1-3; D unclear. CDR3 size: 14 residues. The ends were cut back, 6 bases at V and 2 bases at J, with 11 bases in the middle. Germline values: CDR1 KGHSH, CDR2 LQKENI. The CDR3 region has the DNA TGTGCCAGCTCCCCCGGGAGTCCTGGAAACACCATATATTTT. Translated: CASSPGSPGNTIYF. The whole variable domain, remainder taken from reference TRBV18 and TRBJ1-3, is NAGVMQNPRHLVRRRGQEARLRCSPMKGHSHVYWYRQLPEEGLKFMVYLQKENIIDESGMPKERFSAEFPKEGPSILRIQQVVRGDSAAYFCASSPGSPGNTIYFGEGSWLTVV.

This clone has just a few counts. This chain joins TRBV25-1 and TRBJ2-1; D not certain. This CDR3 region has 17 residues. The germline CDR1 and CDR2 sequences are MGHDK and SYGVNS. V was trimmed by 3 bases and J by 5 bases, leaving 20 bases between them. Here the CDR3 DNA reads TGTGCCAGCAGTGACCTTTCCGGGTCCCCAACTGACAATGAGCAGTTCTTC. Translation: CASSDLSGSPTDNEQFF.

The chain employs TRBV6-5 and TRBJ2-7, with 12 bases aligning to TRBD2. With 4 bases clipped from V and 2 bases from J, the junction kept 6 bases outside the gene matches. CDR3 size: 16 residues. CDR1 MNHEY and CDR2 SVGAGI come from the germline V gene. CDR3 in DNA: TGTGCCAGCAGTTCACTAGCGGGAGGCGCTACCTACGAGCAGTACTTC. Translating it yields CASSSLAGGATYEQYF.

This clone was counted once. The rearrangement links TRBV6-6 to TRBJ1-5; TRBD1 matches at 9 bases. In germline, CDR1 is MNHNY, CDR2 SVGAGI (reference sequence). With 4 bases clipped from V and 1 base from J, the junction kept 2 bases outside the gene matches. The CDR3 has 15 amino acids. CDR3 amino acids: CASSSTGGSNQPQHF. CDR3 sequence (DNA): TGTGCCAGCAGTTCGACAGGGGGGAGCAATCAGCCCCAGCATTTT.

This clone appeared a few times. The chain has TRBV19 and TRBJ2-3; D remains ambiguous. Deletions cut 7 bases from V and 2 bases from J, with 10 bases between. The length of the CDR3 is 13 residues. CDR1 and CDR2 from the germline V gene are LNHDA and SQIVND (reference sequence). The CDR3 DNA is TGTGCCAGTACTGGGCAGACCACAGATACGCAGTATTTT. Protein: CASTGQTTDTQYF.

This clone has only a few counts. The V gene is TRBV7-9, the J gene TRBJ2-7; D remains ambiguous. The CDR3 runs to 12 residues. V was cut by 0 bases and J by 7 bases, with 7 bases left in between. Germline V gene lookup returns CDR1 SEHNR and CDR2 FQNEAQ (reference sequence). This chain's CDR3 is CASSLAQAEQYF. In DNA form, the CDR3 reads TGTGCCAGCAGCTTAGCGCAGGCAGAGCAGTACTTC.